This TCR beta chain was obtained from a study of cytomegalovirus exposure and HLA in healthy donors. The CDR3 consists of 13 residues. Trimming left V 0 bases short and J 5 bases short, with 7 bases between. Per germline, CDR1 LGHNA and CDR2 YNFKEQ. Vbeta (60) and Jbeta (13) primers were used in the PCR. Using immunoSEQ multiplex PCR, the repertoire was profiled, and TCRdb retains in-frame clones only, with some absent. The sample gives approximately 61,000 clones, around 80% of which show up once; roughly 47% is in the top ten. This chain uses TRBV4-2 with TRBJ2-5, with D hard to call. The origin of this receptor is a man aged 50-60 years in good health and CMV-seropositive. The specimen was PBMCs. The CDR3 DNA sequence: TGTGCCAGCAGCCAAGATAAGGAGGAGACCCAGTACTTC. Amino acids: CASSQDKEETQYF.